This T cell receptor beta chain came from a study of identical twins. In the case of this clonotype: Its matching antigen is unknown.

MiXCR, run by TCRdb on the 5' RACE reads, gives a single entry per CDR3 protein. The sample has 300,000 to 400,000 distinct CDR3 sequences, around 9.7% seen once. Per the germline V gene, CDR1 is SGHTA and CDR2 is FQGNSA. The CDR3 has 16 amino acids. The V end lost 2 bases, the J end lost 3 bases, and 13 bases lay between the germline ends. General study points: Among out-of-frame alpha sequences shared by twins, low generation probability occurred in excess. Invariant populations such as MAIT and iNKT cells could partly muddle zero-insertion analyses. Abundant beta clonotypes from cord blood bore fewer insertions; memory repertoires lacked this pattern.

Sample: naive T cells sorted from blood. This chain uses TRBV7-2 with TRBJ1-4, with D possibly TRBD1 on 5 matching bases. This clonotype originated in a woman aged 45 to 65 in good health. The chain's CDR3 is CASSLSGAVANEKLFF. The DNA for the CDR3 is TGTGCCAGCAGCTTATCCGGGGCGGTGGCTAATGAAAAACTGTTTTTT. Combining the CDR3 with reference TRBV7-2 and TRBJ1-4 gives the whole variable domain GAGVSQSPSNKVTEKGKDVELRCDPISGHTALYWYRQSLGQGLEFLIYFQGNSAPDKSGLPSDRFSAERTGGSVSTLTIQRTQQEDSAVYLCASSLSGAVANEKLFFGSGTQLSVL.